A selection of T cell receptor beta chains follows, all from one sample in a study of OX40 agonist ivuxolimab in advanced cancers. TCRdb's table, derived via immunoSEQ multiplex PCR, lists solely in-frame clones and lacks some. Among 75,000 to 100,000 clones listed, around 90% were seen once. This specimen consisted of CD4+ or CD8+ T cells sorted from blood, obtained in a trial of the OX40 agonist ivuxolimab. Receptor source: an adult with an advanced solid tumor such as melanoma, head and neck, liver or kidney cancer. Both conserved end residues are part of each CDR3. Each record gives: clone size, J gene, D gene, V gene, CDR3 DNA, CDR3 protein. The D gene is left open where the match is weak. The size field is filled for only some rows; it gives once, few, many or a size class.

>-|TRBJ1-5|-|TRBV27
TGTGCCAGCAGTCCTAGGACAGGCAATCAGCCCCAGCATTTT
CASSPRTGNQPQHF
>few|TRBJ2-4|-|TRBV4-1
TGCGCCAGCAGCCATATTGTGGGCAGGAGGGGGGTAAACATTCAGTACTTC
CASSHIVGRRGVNIQYF
>-|TRBJ1-2|TRBD1|TRBV5-4
TGTGCCAGCAGCCCTGGGACAGGGAGTTTCTATGGCTACACCTTC
CASSPGTGSFYGYTF
>-|TRBJ1-2|-|TRBV11-3
TGTGCCAGCAGCTTAGCGCCTAACTATGGCTACACCTTC
CASSLAPNYGYTF
>-|TRBJ1-2|-|TRBV7-2
TGTGCCAGCAGCTTATCGGGTCGAGGGGCTGGCTACACCTTC
CASSLSGRGAGYTF
>-|TRBJ2-7|-|TRBV11-3
TGTGCCAGCAGCAAGAGAGGGGGGACCTACGAGCAGTACTTC
CASSKRGGTYEQYF
>-|TRBJ1-3|-|TRBV5-6
TGTGCCAGCAGCTTGCCCGGGGCTGGAAACACCATATATTTT
CASSLPGAGNTIYF
>-|TRBJ1-6|-|TRBV7-9
TGTGCCAGCAGCTTCCCAACTCTTTCACCCCTCCACTTT
CASSFPTLSPLHF
>-|TRBJ1-4|TRBD1|TRBV5-1
TGCGCCAGCAGCATGGGACAGGCAACTAATGAAAAACTGTTTTTT
CASSMGQATNEKLFF
>once|TRBJ2-3|-|TRBV9
TGTGCCAGCAACCCCCGCCAACATGGAGATACGCAGTATTTT
CASNPRQHGDTQYF
>-|TRBJ1-2|-|TRBV6-4
TGTGCCAGCAGACCCAACGGCGGGCACTATGGCTACACCTTC
CASRPNGGHYGYTF
>-|TRBJ1-3|-|TRBV6-1
TGTGCCAGCACACCGGGGAGTTTCTCTGGAAACACCATATATTTT
CASTPGSFSGNTIYF
>-|TRBJ2-1|TRBD2|TRBV10-3
TGTGCCATCAGTCAATGGGGGGACTACCCTTTGAATGAGCAGTTCTTC
CAISQWGDYPLNEQFF
>-|TRBJ2-3|TRBD2|TRBV30
TGTGCCTGGACCGGGACTAGCAGTTTCACAGATACGCAGTATTTT
CAWTGTSSFTDTQYF
>-|TRBJ2-2|TRBD2|TRBV30
TGTGCCTGGAGTGGGCTAGCGGCCACCGGGGAGCTGTTTTTT
CAWSGLAATGELFF
>-|TRBJ1-2|TRBD1|TRBV5-5
TGTGCCAGCAGCCTGCAAGGTCGTGGGACAGAATATGGCTACACCTTC
CASSLQGRGTEYGYTF
>-|TRBJ1-2|TRBD1|TRBV4-2
TGTGCCAGCAGCCAAGCTGACAGGGAGGGTGGCTACACCTTC
CASSQADREGGYTF
>-|TRBJ1-1|-|TRBV19
TGTGCCAGTAGTATTAGGGGGTGGGTGAACACTGAAGCTTTCTTT
CASSIRGWVNTEAFF
>-|TRBJ2-3|-|TRBV28
TGTGCCAGCAGCCGTACGGGTACGCAGTATTTT
CASSRTGTQYF
>-|TRBJ2-4|-|TRBV5-4
TGTGCCAGCAGTCTGGGGGGCGGAGGAGCCAAAAACATTCAGTACTTC
CASSLGGGGAKNIQYF
>-|TRBJ2-5|-|TRBV5-1
TGCGCCAGCAGGTCCACATTCCAAGAGACCCAGTACTTC
CASRSTFQETQYF
>-|TRBJ2-1|TRBD1|TRBV5-1
TGCGCCAGCAGCGTGACAGGGGCCACAGGCAATGAGCAGTTCTTC
CASSVTGATGNEQFF
>-|TRBJ1-2|-|TRBV27
TGTGCCAGCAGCCAATACAGAGCTAACTATGGCTACACCTTC
CASSQYRANYGYTF
>-|TRBJ2-7|-|TRBV6-6
TGTGCCACCCGTGAGGGACCCTCCTACGAGCAGTACTTC
CATREGPSYEQYF
>-|TRBJ2-1|-|TRBV11-2
TGTGCCAGCAGCTTATGGGGCGATGAGCAGTTCTTC
CASSLWGDEQFF
>-|TRBJ1-2|TRBD1|TRBV5-1
TGCGCCAGCAGCTACCGGACAGGGGAGGGCGGCTACACCTTC
CASSYRTGEGGYTF
>-|TRBJ1-3|-|TRBV7-2
TGTGCCAGCAGCTTAGATTTAGTCCCCGGAAACACCATATATTTT
CASSLDLVPGNTIYF
>-|TRBJ2-4|TRBD2|TRBV15
TGTGCCACCAGCAGAGATCTTTTCGAGGCTAGCGGGAGTAAGGACATTCAGTACTTC
CATSRDLFEASGSKDIQYF
>-|TRBJ1-5|-|TRBV6-4
TGTGCCAGCAGTGTCGACAGCAATCAGCCCCAGCATTTT
CASSVDSNQPQHF
>-|TRBJ1-3|-|TRBV7-8
TGTGCCAGCAGCCGTCGGGCAGAGATCACTGGAAACACCATATATTTT
CASSRRAEITGNTIYF
>-|TRBJ2-5|-|TRBV7-2
TGTGCCAGCAGCTTGCGGGGGCGGGAGACCCAGTACTTC
CASSLRGRETQYF
>-|TRBJ1-3|-|TRBV7-9
TGTGCCAGCAGCTCAAGTAGGGCAGGGAGGTTCGCTGGAAACACCATATATTTT
CASSSSRAGRFAGNTIYF
>once|TRBJ2-7|-|TRBV20-1
TGCAGTGCTTCACCGGGCTACGAGCAGTACTTC
CSASPGYEQYF
>-|TRBJ1-1|-|TRBV19
TGTGCCAGTAGTCCTTGGGGACAATTCAACACTGAAGCTTTCTTT
CASSPWGQFNTEAFF
>-|TRBJ2-6|-|TRBV27
TGTGCCAGCAGTTTAGAAGCTCTCGGGGGGCGGTTACCTGGGGCCAACGTCCTGACTTTC
CASSLEALGGRLPGANVLTF
>-|TRBJ2-5|-|TRBV4-2
TGTGCCAGCAGCCAAGGACGGGGGTCCCAAGAGACCCAGTACTTC
CASSQGRGSQETQYF
>-|TRBJ2-7|TRBD2|TRBV30
TGTGCCTGGAGGCCGGGACTAGCGGGACCGGGGGAGCAGTACTTC
CAWRPGLAGPGEQYF
>-|TRBJ1-1|-|TRBV18
TGTGCCAGCTCACCTCCCGTCAGGGCGATGTACACTGAAGCTTTCTTT
CASSPPVRAMYTEAFF
>-|TRBJ2-2|-|TRBV18
TGTGCCAGCTCACCATACCGGGCGCTGACCGGGGAGCTGTTTTTT
CASSPYRALTGELFF
>-|TRBJ2-5|-|TRBV7-9
TGTGCCAGCATCCACGACCAGTACCAAGAGACCCAGTACTTC
CASIHDQYQETQYF
>-|TRBJ1-2|TRBD1|TRBV5-6
TGTGCCAGCAGCCGACGACAGGGACATGGCTACACCTTC
CASSRRQGHGYTF
>-|TRBJ2-7|TRBD2|TRBV5-1
TGCGCCAGCAGCCCCGATCCGGGACTAGCGGCCGAGCAGTACTTC
CASSPDPGLAAEQYF
>once|TRBJ1-4|-|TRBV6-1
TGTGCCAGCAGTGAGAACCCTGCAACTAATGAAAAACTGTTTTTT
CASSENPATNEKLFF
>-|TRBJ2-7|TRBD1|TRBV9
TGTGCCAGCAGCGTGGGACAGCGTTCCTCCTACGAGCAGTACTTC
CASSVGQRSSYEQYF
>-|TRBJ2-4|-|TRBV6-6
TGTGCCAGCAGTTACTCGGGCAGTATGATGGAAAACATTCAGTACTTC
CASSYSGSMMENIQYF
>-|TRBJ1-1|-|TRBV5-1
TGCGCCAGCAGCTTGGAAGCAGGAAGGTCTGAAGCTTTCTTT
CASSLEAGRSEAFF
>-|TRBJ2-7|TRBD2|TRBV6-1
TGTGCCATCAGCGGGAGGAACTACGAGCAGTACTTC
CAISGRNYEQYF
>-|TRBJ2-7|-|TRBV7-8
TGTGCCAGCAGCTTAGTAGGGGGTGGGGCCCCCTCCTACGAGCAGTACTTC
CASSLVGGGAPSYEQYF